A single sample gave rise to the 8 T cell receptor beta chains below, sequenced in a study of T cell responses to AZD1222 COVID-19 vaccine. The data were produced by immunoSEQ multiplex PCR, yet TCRdb's version contains in-frame clones alone and is incomplete. This sample has fewer than 130,000 clones, with more than 85% found just once. The sample was peripheral blood, taken on day 0 of AZD1222 vaccination. All receptors come from an adult in good health.

This clone was observed a few times. The genes are TRBV5-6 and TRBJ1-6, with a tentative D call TRBD1 (5 bases). V lost 4 bases and J 7 bases, leaving 12 bases between the germline ends. The CDR3 runs to 14 residues. Germline-derived CDR1 and CDR2 are SGHDT and YYEEEE. The DNA of the CDR3 is TGTGCCAGCAGCGTTGGGGGGTCAAATTCACCCCTCCACTTT. Its protein product is CASSVGGSNSPLHF.

The chain is built from TRBV5-1 and TRBJ2-1; TRBD2 matches 11 bases. V gave up 5 bases and J gave up 6 bases; unmatched junction bases: 4. This CDR3 contains 14 residues. CDR1 and CDR2 (germline): SGHRS, YFSETQ. In DNA, the CDR3 is TGCGCCAGCAGTCCTCTAGCGGGAGGCAATGAGCAGTTCTTC. It is translated as CASSPLAGGNEQFF.

This clone occurred once. CDR3 region: CSVEASGGQPQHF. CDR3 in DNA: TGCAGCGTTGAAGCGTCGGGGGGTCAGCCCCAGCATTTT. V gene TRBV29-1 combines with J gene TRBJ1-5; D may be TRBD1 (5 bases). Germline CDR1 reads SQVTM; CDR2 reads ANQGSEA. This CDR3 contains 13 residues. Trimming removed 1 base from V and 6 bases from J, with 10 bases in between.

The chain employs TRBV28 and TRBJ2-1; D unresolved. The CDR3 is made up of 17 amino acids. V was shortened by 5 bases and J by 8 bases, with 25 bases between the two germline ends. Germline assignment: CDR1 MDHEN and CDR2 SYDVKM. In nucleotides, the CDR3 is TGTGCCAGCAGTCCTCCGAGTCCTCTGGTTAAAGGCGATGAGCAGTTCTTC. It yields the protein CASSPPSPLVKGDEQFF. Based on the CDR3 plus reference TRBV28 and TRBJ2-1, the full variable domain is DVKVTQSSRYLVKRTGEKVFLECVQDMDHENMFWYRQDPGLGLRLIYFSYDVKMKEKGDIPEGYSVSREKKERFSLILESASTNQTSMYLCASSPPSPLVKGDEQFFGPGTRLTVL.

The chain uses TRBV27 and TRBJ2-6; D is possibly TRBD1 (5 bases). Germline V gene data show CDR1 as MNHEY and CDR2 as SMNVEV (reference sequence). This CDR3 has 16 amino acids. V lost 4 bases, J lost 4 bases, and 14 bases lay in between. CDR3 loop: CASSWTHKAGANVLTF. The CDR3 nucleotides read TGTGCCAGCAGTTGGACACACAAAGCCGGGGCCAACGTCCTGACTTTC.

The chain is built from TRBV7-2 and TRBJ1-1; weak D call: TRBD1 (5 bases). The V end was cut by 5 bases, the J end by 4 bases, with 14 bases between. The germline gives CDR1 SGHTA, CDR2 FQGNSA. This CDR3 is built from 14 residues. CDR3 coding DNA: TGTGCCAGCAGCCCTTGGCAGGGACCCACTGAAGCTTTCTTT. Translating gives CASSPWQGPTEAFF.

The CDR3 spells CASSPHSTGAGNTIYF. The CDR3 region has the DNA TGTGCCAGCAGCCCCCACTCCACAGGGGCTGGAAACACCATATATTTT. The chain links TRBV9 to TRBJ1-3, with 7 bases aligning to TRBD1. V gave up 4 bases and J gave up 2 bases; unmatched junction bases: 9. This CDR3 region has 16 residues. CDR1 and CDR2 from the germline V gene are SGDLS and YYNGEE.

The chain couples TRBV24-1 to TRBJ2-5; tentatively, D is TRBD1 or TRBD2 (6 bases each). The germline V and J ends were trimmed by 4 bases and 7 bases, with 21 bases remaining between them. Germline V gene sequence: CDR1 KGHDR, CDR2 SFDVKD. The CDR3 is 16 amino acids. The CDR3 sequence: CATSEGGTGPGVTQYF. CDR3 DNA sequence: TGTGCCACCAGTGAGGGGGGAACAGGGCCCGGAGTGACCCAGTACTTC.